This is a list of T cell receptor beta chains from one sample in a study of technical replicates of blood from a handful of donors. Clones were read by immunoSEQ multiplex PCR, and TCRdb kept only the in-frame ones, dropping some. The table records 55,000 to 80,000 clones, nearly 98% of them present only once. Material for sequencing was T cells isolated from PBMCs. The receptor source for this set is a human donor in good health. Each CDR3 is given with its conserved first and last residue. Each record gives: V gene, J gene, D gene, clone size, CDR3 DNA, CDR3 protein. A D gene is named only where the DNA matches it firmly. Clone size is stated in some rows and not others, as once, few, many or a class when expanded.

>TRBV27|TRBJ2-1|TRBD2|.
TGTGCCAGCAGCCCAGGACTAGCGGGTTACAATGAGCAGTTCTTC
CASSPGLAGYNEQFF
>TRBV28|TRBJ2-1|TRBD1|.
TGTGCCAGCATTCTTAAGGGGGCGAATGAGCAGTTCTTC
CASILKGANEQFF
>TRBV18|TRBJ2-7|.|.
TGTGCCAGCTCACCAGGACAGTCCTACGAGCAGTACTTC
CASSPGQSYEQYF
>TRBV11-3|TRBJ1-2|.|.
TGTGCCAGCAGCTTAGATTTGCTAGGAGGCGGATTGAACTATGGCTACACCTTC
CASSLDLLGGGLNYGYTF
>TRBV30|TRBJ2-3|.|.
TGTGCCTGGACCAAATCAGATACGCAGTATTTT
CAWTKSDTQYF
>TRBV7-9|TRBJ2-4|.|.
TGTGCCAGCAGGGGGCTGAACAAAAACATTCAGTACTTC
CASRGLNKNIQYF
>TRBV7-8|TRBJ1-2|.|.
TGTGCCAGCAGCTTAGGGGGCAGCTATGGCTACACCTTC
CASSLGGSYGYTF
>TRBV7-2|TRBJ1-1|.|.
TGTGCCAGCAGCTTTACGCGTTCGGGCACTGAAGCTTTCTTT
CASSFTRSGTEAFF
>TRBV2|TRBJ2-7|TRBD2|once
TGTGCCAGCAGGGCTGCGAGCGGGGGCTCCTACGAGCAGTACTTC
CASRAASGGSYEQYF
>TRBV4-1|TRBJ2-7|.|.
TGCGCCAGCAGCCAAGAAGAGGGTTCTTCCTACGAGCAGTACTTC
CASSQEEGSSYEQYF
>TRBV27|TRBJ2-5|TRBD1|.
TGTGCCAGCAGTTCAAGGGGACAGGTCCGAGAGACCCAGTACTTC
CASSSRGQVRETQYF